One and the same sample provided the 25 T cell receptor beta chains below, sequenced in a study of blood T cell repertoires in COVID-19. The data were produced by immunoSEQ multiplex PCR, yet TCRdb's version contains in-frame clones alone and is incomplete. The sample records about 280,000 clones, approximately 85% being singletons. Sequencing used peripheral blood. The receptor set was obtained from a man aged 45 to 65 with active or convalescent COVID-19.

This chain joins TRBV7-9 and TRBJ2-1; D is possibly TRBD1 (6 bases). V was clipped by 2 bases and J by 10 bases, with 24 bases between them. The CDR3 length is 17 residues. Germline CDR1 is SEHNR and CDR2 is FQNEAQ (reference sequence). CDR3 DNA sequence: TGTGCCAGCAGCTTAAAAGGTCGTGGACAGACTTCAGGAGAGCAGTTCTTC. Amino acid sequence: CASSLKGRGQTSGEQFF.

This clone was seen once. The genes are TRBV3-1 (or the pseudogene TRBV3-2) and TRBJ2-2; TRBD2 is a possible D gene (6 bases). The CDR3 runs to 18 residues. The V end lost 2 bases, the J end lost 5 bases, and 21 bases lay between the germline ends. Germline CDR1 is LGHDT and CDR2 is YNNKEL (reference sequence). The CDR3 reads CASSQRARVGGSTGELFF. DNA of the CDR3: TGTGCCAGCAGCCAAAGGGCCCGGGTGGGGGGATCGACCGGGGAGCTGTTTTTT.

The chain uses TRBV10-3 and TRBJ1-1, with a weak D call TRBD1 (5 bases). Germline lookup yields CDR1 ENHRY and CDR2 SYGVKD. The ends were cut back, 5 bases at V and 1 base at J, with 11 bases in the middle. The CDR3 is 14 residues long. CDR3 DNA sequence: TGTGCCATCAGTCCCACGGGGGGGAACACTGAAGCTTTCTTT. This sequence encodes CAISPTGGNTEAFF.

The chain recombines TRBV30 with TRBJ2-1; possible D gene TRBD2, 5 bases. V was cut by 0 bases and J by 2 bases, with 11 bases left in between. Germline values: CDR1 GTSNPN, CDR2 SVGIG (reference sequence). The CDR3 has 15 amino acids. The DNA for the CDR3 is TGTGCCTGGAGTGTTTTGTGGGAGACCTACAATGAGCAGTTCTTC. Translated, it gives CAWSVLWETYNEQFF. The full variable domain, completed using reference TRBV30 and TRBJ2-1, is SQTIHQWPATLVQPVGSPLSLECTVEGTSNPNLYWYRQAAGRGLQLLFYSVGIGQISSEVPQNLSASRPQDRQFILSSKKLLLSDSGFYLCAWSVLWETYNEQFFGPGTRLTVL.

The chain employs TRBV5-6 and TRBJ2-1; the match to TRBD2 covers 11 bases. J was trimmed by 5 bases and V by 2 bases; bases with no gene match: 3. The germline V gene has CDR1 SGHDT and CDR2 YYEEEE. This CDR3 comprises 15 residues. As DNA, the CDR3 is TGTGCCAGCAGCTTACGGGGACTAGCGGACAATGAGCAGTTCTTC. It codes for CASSLRGLADNEQFF.

The gene calls are TRBV19 and TRBJ1-5; D uncertain. This CDR3 region has 13 residues. Germline V gene lookup returns CDR1 LNHDA and CDR2 SQIVND (reference sequence). V lost 5 bases and J lost 0, with 5 bases in between. The CDR3 DNA is TGTGCCAGTAGTCCCGGTAGCAATCAGCCCCAGCATTTT. Amino acid sequence: CASSPGSNQPQHF.

Only one count was recorded for this clone. This chain uses TRBV3-1 (or the pseudogene TRBV3-2) with TRBJ1-2; D unclear. V lost 0 bases and J lost 14, with 13 bases in between. CDR3 size: 12 residues. Germline V lookup: CDR1 LGHDT, CDR2 YNNKEL (reference sequence). CDR3 DNA: TGTGCCAGCAGCCAAGATAATCTCCTACAGACCTTC. Translated, it gives CASSQDNLLQTF.

This chain joins TRBV4-3 and TRBJ2-1; 8 nucleotides align to TRBD2. This CDR3 has 18 residues. Germline loops: CDR1 LGHNA, CDR2 YSLEER. With V trimmed by 1 base and J by 8 bases, 16 bases remained unmatched. The CDR3 is CASSQGAGSGMYAYEQFF. The CDR3 DNA reads as TGCGCCAGCAGCCAAGGAGCCGGTAGCGGGATGTACGCCTATGAGCAGTTCTTC.

This chain joins TRBV6-5 and TRBJ2-2; D remains ambiguous. CDR1 and CDR2 (germline): MNHEY, SVGAGI. The CDR3 is 13 amino acids. The V end was cut by 8 bases, the J end by 3 bases, with 10 bases between. The CDR3 reads CASRLSHTGELFF. Written as DNA, the CDR3 is TGTGCCAGCCGTCTATCCCACACCGGGGAGCTGTTTTTT.

This clone was seen just once. The chain couples TRBV5-4 to TRBJ2-1, with 14 bases matching TRBD2. J lost 6 bases, V lost 1 base, and 3 bases had no gene match. The CDR3 has 16 residues. From germline, CDR1 is SGHNT and CDR2 YYREEE (reference sequence). CDR3 coding DNA: TGTGCCAGCAGCTTGTCCGGGACTAGCGGGAGCAATGAGCAGTTCTTC. Amino acid sequence: CASSLSGTSGSNEQFF.

V usage is TRBV27 and J usage is TRBJ2-3, with D perhaps matching TRBD1 (6 bases). V lost 5 bases to trimming and J lost 6 bases, with 21 bases between them. Germline V CDR1 and CDR2: MNHEY, SMNVEV (reference sequence). This CDR3 is 16 amino acids long. This CDR3 is CASSIRTVDRFDTQYF. The CDR3, as DNA: TGTGCCAGCAGTATAAGGACAGTGGACCGTTTTGATACGCAGTATTTT.

This chain connects TRBV15 to TRBJ2-7; 9 positions match TRBD1. The CDR3 length is 15 residues. Germline CDR1 is LNHNV and CDR2 is YYDKDF (reference sequence). V gave up 1 base and J gave up 4 bases; unmatched junction bases: 5. DNA of the CDR3: TGTGCCACCAGCAGAGCGGGACAGGGAATTTACGAGCAGTACTTC. Translated, it gives CATSRAGQGIYEQYF.

The chain links TRBV6-5 to TRBJ2-6; D gene unclear. CDR3 size: 15 residues. CDR1 MNHEY and CDR2 SVGAGI come from the germline V gene. V gave up 6 bases and J gave up 4 bases, with 13 bases separating them. This chain's CDR3 is CASSRDGPGANVLTF. DNA of the CDR3: TGTGCCAGCAGCCGCGATGGTCCGGGGGCCAACGTCCTGACTTTC.

The rearrangement links TRBV24-1 to TRBJ2-7; the D is unclear. With 4 bases removed from V and 4 bases from J, the gap between germline ends came to 7 bases. The CDR3 sequence is 12 residues long. The V gene's germline CDR1 is KGHDR and CDR2 SFDVKD. Here the CDR3 DNA reads TGTGCCACCAGTGACGAGAGGTACGAGCAGTACTTC. This translates into CATSDERYEQYF.

This clone was seen once. The CDR3 here is CASSPNQGGGTEAFF. CDR3 coding DNA: TGCGCCAGCAGCCCTAATCAGGGGGGCGGCACTGAAGCTTTCTTT. The chain carries TRBV4-1 and TRBJ1-1, with TRBD1 matching over 7 bases. The CDR3 consists of 15 residues. Trimming removed 4 bases from V and 4 bases from J; junction bases left unmatched: 9. Germline CDR1 MGHRA, CDR2 YSYEKL.

The chain combines TRBV7-9 with TRBJ1-6; D remains unclear. Germline lookup yields CDR1 SEHNR and CDR2 FQNEAQ (reference sequence). The length of the CDR3 is 17 residues. V was cut by 1 base and J by 0 bases, with 10 bases left in between. The CDR3 sequence: CASSLGEGSSYNSPLHF. CDR3 sequence (DNA): TGTGCCAGCAGCTTAGGAGAAGGGAGCTCCTATAATTCACCCCTCCACTTT.

The chain uses TRBV27 and TRBJ1-2; no firm D call. Germline V gene sequence: CDR1 MNHEY, CDR2 SMNVEV (reference sequence). V shed 6 bases and J shed 8 bases, with 16 bases lying between them. CDR3 size: 13 residues. CDR3 nucleotides: TGTGCCAGCAGACACCCCGCTGTCCCCGGCTACACCTTC. It specifies CASRHPAVPGYTF.

This chain links TRBV6-5 with TRBJ2-7; 10 bases match TRBD1. Germline trimming cut 7 bases from V and 2 bases from J; bases unmatched to any gene: 5. The CDR3 runs 14 residues. Germline V gives CDR1 MNHEY, CDR2 SVGAGI. The CDR3 is CASTTGTGAYEQYF. The CDR3 DNA is TGTGCCAGCACCACGGGGACAGGGGCCTACGAGCAGTACTTC.

Worth noting for this clone: This CDR3 is also generated by other DNA sequences in the sample. The chain carries TRBV6-5 and TRBJ2-3, with D uncertain. Germline V gene lookup returns CDR1 MNHEY and CDR2 SVGAGI. The CDR3 is made up of 11 amino acids. V lost 4 bases to trimming and J lost 3 bases, with 2 bases between them. The CDR3 loop reads CASSSTDTQYF. The CDR3 DNA follows: TGTGCCAGCAGTTCGACAGATACGCAGTATTTT.

The genes are TRBV5-6 and TRBJ2-4; D perhaps matches TRBD1 (5 bases). Germline values: CDR1 SGHDT, CDR2 YYEEEE. There are 14 residues in the CDR3. The V and J ends lost 4 bases and 1 base respectively, with 9 bases between them. Here the CDR3 reads CASSPAGAKNIQYF. The CDR3 coding sequence is TGTGCCAGCAGCCCAGCAGGGGCCAAAAACATTCAGTACTTC.

The rearrangement links TRBV9 to TRBJ1-2, with TRBD1 as a possible D gene (5 bases). CDR1 is SGDLS and CDR2 is YYNGEE in the germline V gene. The CDR3 totals 13 residues. V was cut by 0 bases and J by 6 bases, with 9 bases left in between. The CDR3 is CASSVVAGNGYTF. CDR3 sequence (DNA): TGTGCCAGCAGCGTAGTCGCAGGGAATGGCTACACCTTC.

This chain uses TRBV7-8 with TRBJ1-4; D gene ambiguous. Germline lookup yields CDR1 SGHVS and CDR2 FQNEAQ. Trimming cost V 5 bases and J 7 bases, with 20 bases left between them. The CDR3 length is 16 residues. The CDR3: CASSPSRISAGEKLFF. In DNA form, the CDR3 reads TGTGCCAGCAGCCCCTCCCGGATATCGGCGGGTGAAAAACTGTTTTTT.

The chain carries TRBV11-2 and TRBJ1-1; 8 bases map to TRBD1. The CDR3 length is 14 residues. Germline assignment: CDR1 SGHAT and CDR2 FQNNGV. The V segment lost 5 bases and the J segment 2 bases; nucleotides outside the gene matches: 4. The CDR3: CASSRTGPNTEAFF. The CDR3 DNA follows: TGTGCCAGCAGCAGGACAGGGCCTAACACTGAAGCTTTCTTT.

This clone occurred once. The chain couples TRBV6-1 to TRBJ1-5; D remains ambiguous. Trimming removed 2 bases from V and 6 bases from J, with 11 bases in between. Germline V gives CDR1 MNHNS, CDR2 SASEGT. The CDR3 loop spans 14 amino acids. For the CDR3, the DNA is TGTGCCAGCAGTGAAAGCTTCCGGGGTCAGCCCCAGCATTTT. Translation gives CASSESFRGQPQHF.

V and J are TRBV19 and TRBJ1-3; D gene uncertain. Trimming removed 11 bases from V and 0 bases from J, with 5 bases in between. The CDR3 is 11 amino acids. Germline values: CDR1 LNHDA, CDR2 SQIVND (reference sequence). This CDR3 reads CAVRSGNTIYF. CDR3 DNA: TGTGCCGTCCGCTCTGGAAACACCATATATTTT. Complete variable domain (other parts from reference TRBV19 and TRBJ1-3): DGGITQSPKYLFRKEGQNVTLSCEQNLNHDAMYWYRQDPGQGLRLIYYSQIVNDFQKGDIAEGYSVSREKKESFPLTVTSAQKNPTAFYLCAVRSGNTIYFGEGSWLTVV.